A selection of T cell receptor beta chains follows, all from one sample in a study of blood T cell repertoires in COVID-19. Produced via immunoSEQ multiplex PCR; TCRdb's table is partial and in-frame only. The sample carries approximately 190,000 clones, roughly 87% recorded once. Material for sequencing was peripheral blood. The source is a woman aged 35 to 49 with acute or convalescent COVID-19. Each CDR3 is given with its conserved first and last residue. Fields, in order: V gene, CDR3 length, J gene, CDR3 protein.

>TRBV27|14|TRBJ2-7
CASTSGIRVYEQYF
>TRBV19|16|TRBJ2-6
CASSMTGGSGANVLTF
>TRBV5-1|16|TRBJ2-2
CASSDTSGSLPGELFF
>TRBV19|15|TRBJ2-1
CASSIGASLINEQFF
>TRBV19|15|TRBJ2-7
CASSATGTGTYEQYF
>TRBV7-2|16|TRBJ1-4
CASSSPIGRTGGKLFF
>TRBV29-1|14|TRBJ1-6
CSVAQDGGNSPLHF
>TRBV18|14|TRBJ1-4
CASSGTAENEKLFF
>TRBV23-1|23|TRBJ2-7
CASSQLGTGPLAGLTPISYEQYF
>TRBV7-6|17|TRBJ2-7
CASSPGVAGGPRDEQYF
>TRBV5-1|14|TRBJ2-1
CASSPSGTDNEQFF
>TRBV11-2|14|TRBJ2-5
CASSHPRGSETQYF
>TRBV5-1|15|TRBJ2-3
CASSLLAGGPDTQYF
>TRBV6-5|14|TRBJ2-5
CASTRDRTKETQYF
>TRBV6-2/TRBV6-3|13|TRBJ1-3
CASSRDSRNTIYF
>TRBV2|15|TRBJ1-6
CASSGRSGTGSPLHF
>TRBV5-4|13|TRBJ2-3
CASSTRITDTQYF
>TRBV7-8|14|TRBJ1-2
CASSLTDRAYGYTF
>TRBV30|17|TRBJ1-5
CAWSVEGQGAWNQPQHF
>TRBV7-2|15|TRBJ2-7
CASSLAPSGGYEQYF